These 21 T cell receptor beta chains originate from one sample sequenced in a study of blood T cell repertoires in COVID-19. Data came from immunoSEQ multiplex PCR; TCRdb stores just in-frame clones and leaves some out. The table lists about 49,000 clones, approximately 87% of them singletons. The specimen was peripheral blood. Receptors were obtained from a human donor in a cohort sampled during active COVID-19.

The V gene is TRBV11-3, the J gene TRBJ2-1, with TRBD2 identical over 11 bases. The CDR3 is 15 residues long. In germline, CDR1 is SGHNT, CDR2 YENEEA. The junction had 3 bases not matched to a gene; V was cut back by 5 bases and J by 3 bases. The CDR3 spells CASSPTSGSYNEQFF. DNA of the CDR3: TGTGCCAGCAGCCCAACTAGCGGGAGCTACAATGAGCAGTTCTTC.

The chain joins TRBV11-3 to TRBJ2-1; D is perhaps TRBD2 (5 bases). V was clipped by 5 bases and J by 6 bases, with 8 bases between them. The V gene's germline CDR1 is SGHNT and CDR2 YENEEA. CDR3 length: 12 amino acids. Here the CDR3 reads CASSRSANEQFF. In DNA form, the CDR3 reads TGTGCCAGCAGCCGTAGCGCCAATGAGCAGTTCTTC. Drawing the rest from reference TRBV11-3 and TRBJ2-1, the complete variable domain is EAGVVQSPRYKIIEKKQPVAFWCNPISGHNTLYWYLQNLGQGPELLIRYENEEAVDDSQLPKDRFSAERLKGVDSTLKIQPAELGDSAVYLCASSRSANEQFFGPGTRLTVL.

This chain connects TRBV19 to TRBJ2-1; TRBD2 aligns across 9 bases. This CDR3 is 15 amino acids long. Germline CDR1 is LNHDA and CDR2 is SQIVND (reference sequence). V shed 1 base and J 8 bases; nucleotides not matched to a gene: 6. As DNA, the CDR3 is TGTGCCAGTAGTATAGCGGCTAGCGGGATCGATGAGCAGTTCTTC. Encoded protein: CASSIAASGIDEQFF. The entire variable domain, with the rest obtained from reference TRBV19 and TRBJ2-1, is as follows: DGGITQSPKYLFRKEGQNVTLSCEQNLNHDAMYWYRQDPGQGLRLIYYSQIVNDFQKGDIAEGYSVSREKKESFPLTVTSAQKNPTAFYLCASSIAASGIDEQFFGPGTRLTVL.

This sequence joins TRBV10-3 and TRBJ2-7, with D possibly matching TRBD1 (6 bases). The CDR3 loop spans 14 amino acids. Germline CDR1 reads ENHRY; CDR2 reads SYGVKD. V dropped 2 bases and J dropped 3 bases, with 11 bases sitting between them. CDR3 amino acids: CAISEGQSSYEQYF. In DNA, the CDR3 is TGTGCCATCAGTGAGGGACAGTCCAGCTACGAGCAGTACTTC.

J is TRBJ2-3 and V is TRBV7-6; TRBD2 aligns across 12 bases. From germline, CDR1 is SGHVS and CDR2 FNYEAQ. Losses at the gene ends were 5 bases for V and 0 bases for J; bases not matched to a gene: 3. The CDR3 has 16 amino acids. CDR3 DNA: TGTGCCAGCAGCCTCGGGACTAGCGGGAGCACAGATACGCAGTATTTT. This codes for CASSLGTSGSTDTQYF.

This rearrangement joins TRBV19 to TRBJ2-1; the D is unclear. The V end was cut by 6 bases, the J end by 0 bases, with 9 bases between. This CDR3 region has 14 residues. The V gene's germline CDR1 is LNHDA and CDR2 SQIVND (reference sequence). This CDR3 is CASSPMSSYNEQFF. CDR3 sequence (DNA): TGTGCCAGTAGCCCGATGAGCTCCTACAATGAGCAGTTCTTC.

The table lists this clone with a few counts. The V call is TRBV5-4, the J call TRBJ2-7, with 7 bases matching TRBD2. This CDR3 spans 14 amino acids. CDR1 is SGHNT and CDR2 is YYREEE in the germline V gene (reference sequence). V lost 3 bases to trimming and J lost 3 bases; unmatched junction nucleotides: 6. CDR3 bases: TGTGCCAGCAGCTCAGCGGGGCCCCTCTACGAGCAGTACTTC. This encodes CASSSAGPLYEQYF. Based on the CDR3 plus reference TRBV5-4 and TRBJ2-7, the full variable domain is ETGVTQSPTHLIKTRGQQVTLRCSSQSGHNTVSWYQQALGQGPQFIFQYYREEENGRGNFPPRFSGLQFPNYSSELNVNALELDDSALYLCASSSAGPLYEQYFGPGTRLTVT.

V and J are TRBV7-6 and TRBJ2-7, with 12 bases identical to TRBD1. Germline V gene data show CDR1 as SGHVS and CDR2 as FNYEAQ. This CDR3 contains 15 residues. The trim removed 5 bases at V and 4 bases at J, leaving 6 bases unmatched. CDR3 bases: TGTGCCAGCAGCATTCAGGGACAGGGGGCTTACGAGCAGTACTTC. It yields the protein CASSIQGQGAYEQYF.

Only one count was recorded for this clone. V gene TRBV28 combines with J gene TRBJ2-1; the match to TRBD2 covers 8 bases. CDR3 length equals 12 residues. The J segment lost 9 bases and the V segment lost 7 bases, leaving 5 bases of the junction unmatched. Germline CDR1 and CDR2: MDHEN and SYDVKM. CDR3 nucleotide sequence: TGTGCCAGCAAGACGGGAGGGGGTGAGCAGTTCTTC. Amino acids: CASKTGGGEQFF.

In this sample, this clone turned up a few times. V is TRBV10-2 and J is TRBJ2-2; 7 bases are shared with TRBD2. The CDR3 runs to 14 residues. Germline CDR1 is WSHSY and CDR2 is SAAADI. The V gene end was trimmed by 7 bases and the J gene end by 2 bases; junction bases not matched to a gene: 4. This chain's CDR3 is CASKSGANTGELFF. Here the CDR3 DNA reads TGCGCCAGCAAGAGCGGGGCCAACACCGGGGAGCTGTTTTTT.

This clone was counted only a few times. The chain couples TRBV9 to TRBJ2-7; 8 bases are shared with TRBD1. Trimming removed 4 bases from V and 1 base from J; junction bases left unmatched: 7. This CDR3 contains 15 residues. Germline values: CDR1 SGDLS, CDR2 YYNGEE. This CDR3 reads CASSPGQEWSYEQYF. In nucleotides, the CDR3 is TGTGCCAGCAGCCCGGGACAGGAATGGTCCTACGAGCAGTACTTC.

This clone occurred a few times. This chain links TRBV4-1 with TRBJ1-6; possibly TRBD1 for D (6 bases). V was cut by 5 bases and J by 6 bases, with 14 bases left in between. Per the germline V gene, CDR1 is MGHRA and CDR2 is YSYEKL. This CDR3 has 15 residues. CDR3 in DNA: TGCGCCAGCAGCAGCAGGGGTTATGGTAATTCACCCCTCCACTTT. Translating it yields CASSSRGYGNSPLHF.

The chain joins TRBV29-1 to TRBJ2-3; 7 bases map to TRBD1. This CDR3 has 13 residues. The V segment lost 5 bases and the J segment 7 bases; nucleotides outside the gene matches: 9. Germline V lookup: CDR1 SQVTM, CDR2 ANQGSEA. Written as DNA, the CDR3 is TGCAGCGTTCACCACACAGGGGTGTATACGCAGTATTTT. It yields the protein CSVHHTGVYTQYF.

The chain couples TRBV27 to TRBJ1-6; 11 positions agree with TRBD1. CDR1 is MNHEY, CDR2 SMNVEV, per germline (reference sequence). The V segment lost 2 bases and the J segment 7 bases; nucleotides outside the gene matches: 10. This CDR3 is built from 18 residues. CDR3: CASSLARDRGLRNSPLHF. The DNA for the CDR3 is TGTGCCAGCAGTTTAGCCCGGGACAGGGGGTTAAGGAATTCACCCCTCCACTTT.

This clone was counted between two and nine times. The chain has TRBV19 and TRBJ1-6, with TRBD1 matching 7 bases. In germline, CDR1 is LNHDA, CDR2 SQIVND (reference sequence). The CDR3 runs to 15 residues. J lost 5 bases, V lost 2 bases, and 3 bases had no gene match. The chain's CDR3 is CASSIIDRDNSPLHF. Here the CDR3 DNA reads TGTGCCAGTAGTATAATCGACAGGGATAATTCACCCCTCCACTTT.

The rearrangement joins TRBV5-4 to TRBJ1-2; D may be TRBD1 (5 bases). V dropped 0 bases and J dropped 1 base, with 19 bases sitting between them. The CDR3 is made up of 18 amino acids. The germline V gene encodes CDR1 SGHNT and CDR2 YYREEE (reference sequence). CDR3 coding DNA: TGTGCCAGCAGCTTGGTCCAGGGCAAACGATTAGTTAACTATGGCTACACCTTC. This encodes CASSLVQGKRLVNYGYTF.

The CDR3 DNA is TGTGCCAGCAGCCCCGGAGTCAGCACAGATACGCAGTATTTT. It yields the protein CASSPGVSTDTQYF. The rearrangement links TRBV7-3 to TRBJ2-3; no clear D. The CDR3 runs to 14 residues. Germline V CDR1 and CDR2: SGHTA, FQGTGA. V shed 5 bases and J shed 0 bases, with 9 bases lying between them.

This sequence joins TRBV4-3 and TRBJ2-5; 15 nucleotides agree with TRBD2. Unmatched junction bases numbered 7, after V lost 4 bases and J lost 4 bases. The CDR3 runs 17 residues. CDR1 is LGHNA and CDR2 is YSLEER in the germline V gene. The CDR3 spells CASSLGLAGGPGETQYF. CDR3 bases: TGCGCCAGCAGCCTCGGACTAGCGGGAGGGCCTGGAGAGACCCAGTACTTC.

V usage is TRBV27 and J usage is TRBJ2-1, with TRBD2 identical over 8 bases. From germline, CDR1 is MNHEY and CDR2 SMNVEV (reference sequence). The CDR3 length is 15 residues. With 5 bases clipped from V and 0 bases from J, the junction kept 3 bases outside the gene matches. The chain's CDR3 is CASSVSGNSYNEQFF. CDR3 sequence (DNA): TGTGCCAGCAGTGTTAGCGGGAACTCCTACAATGAGCAGTTCTTC.

This clone was seen a single time. J is TRBJ2-7 and V is TRBV5-5; 13 bases are shared with TRBD2. Germline CDR1 and CDR2: SGHKS and YYEKEE (reference sequence). Germline trimming cut 4 bases from V and 5 bases from J; bases unmatched to any gene: 9. This CDR3 spans 16 amino acids. The DNA of the CDR3 is TGTGCCAGCAGCCAGGGGGGGACTAGCGGGACCAACGAGCAGTACTTC. Encoded protein: CASSQGGTSGTNEQYF.

This sequence joins TRBV2 and TRBJ2-1; no reliable D call. The CDR3 extends over 12 amino acids. V was cut by 4 bases and J by 8 bases, with 9 bases left in between. CDR1 and CDR2 from the germline V gene are SNHLY and FYNNEI. The CDR3 DNA follows: TGTGCCAGCAGTGTGTACAGATATGAGCAGTTCTTC. Residues: CASSVYRYEQFF.